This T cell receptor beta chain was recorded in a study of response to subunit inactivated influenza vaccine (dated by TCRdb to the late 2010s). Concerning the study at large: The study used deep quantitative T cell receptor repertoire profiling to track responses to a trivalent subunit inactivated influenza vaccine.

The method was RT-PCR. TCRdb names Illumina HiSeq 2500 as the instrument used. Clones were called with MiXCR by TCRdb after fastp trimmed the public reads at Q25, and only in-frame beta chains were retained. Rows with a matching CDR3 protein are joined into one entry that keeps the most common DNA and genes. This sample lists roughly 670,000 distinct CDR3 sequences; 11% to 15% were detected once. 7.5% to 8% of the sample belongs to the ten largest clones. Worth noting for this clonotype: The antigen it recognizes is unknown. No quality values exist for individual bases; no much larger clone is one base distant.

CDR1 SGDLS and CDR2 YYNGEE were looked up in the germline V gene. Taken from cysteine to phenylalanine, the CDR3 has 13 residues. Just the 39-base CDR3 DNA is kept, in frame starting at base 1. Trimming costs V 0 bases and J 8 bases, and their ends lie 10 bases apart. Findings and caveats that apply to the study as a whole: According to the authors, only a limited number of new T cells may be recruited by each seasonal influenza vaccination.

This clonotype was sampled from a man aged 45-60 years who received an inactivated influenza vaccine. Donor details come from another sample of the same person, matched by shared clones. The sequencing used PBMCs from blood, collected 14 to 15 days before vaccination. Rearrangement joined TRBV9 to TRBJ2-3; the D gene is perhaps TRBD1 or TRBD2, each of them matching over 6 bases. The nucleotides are TGTGCCAGCAGCGTAGTTGGAGGGGGTACGCAGTATTTT. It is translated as CASSVVGGGTQYF. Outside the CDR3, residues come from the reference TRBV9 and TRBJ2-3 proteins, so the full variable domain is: DSGVTQTPKHLITATGQRVTLRCSPRSGDLSVYWYQQSLDQGLQFLIQYYNGEERAKGNILERFSAQQFPDLHSELNLSSLELGDSALYFCASSVVGGGTQYFGPGTRLTVL.